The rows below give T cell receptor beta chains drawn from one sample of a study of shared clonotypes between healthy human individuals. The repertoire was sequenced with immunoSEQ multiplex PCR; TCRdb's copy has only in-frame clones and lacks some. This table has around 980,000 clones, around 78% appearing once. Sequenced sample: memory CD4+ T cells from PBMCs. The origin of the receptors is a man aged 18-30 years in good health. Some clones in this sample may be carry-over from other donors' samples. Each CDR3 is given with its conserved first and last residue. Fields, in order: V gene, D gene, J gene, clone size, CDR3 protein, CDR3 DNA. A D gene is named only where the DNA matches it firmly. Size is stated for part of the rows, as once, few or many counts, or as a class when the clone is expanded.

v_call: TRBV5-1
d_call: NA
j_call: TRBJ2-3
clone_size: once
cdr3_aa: CASSFSGSADTQYF
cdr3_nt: TGCGCCAGCAGCTTCTCAGGGTCGGCAGATACGCAGTATTTT

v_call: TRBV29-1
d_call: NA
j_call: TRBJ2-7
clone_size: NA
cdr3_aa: CSVEGARAADEQYF
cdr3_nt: TGCAGCGTTGAAGGCGCCAGGGCTGCGGACGAGCAGTACTTC

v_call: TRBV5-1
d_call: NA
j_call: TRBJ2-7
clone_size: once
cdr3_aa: CASSLVPASYEQYF
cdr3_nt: TGCGCCAGCAGCTTGGTGCCGGCTTCCTACGAGCAGTACTTC

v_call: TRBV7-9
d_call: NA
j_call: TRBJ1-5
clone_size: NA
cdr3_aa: CASSLLGVGNQPQHF
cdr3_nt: TGTGCCAGCAGCTTACTAGGAGTTGGGAATCAGCCCCAGCATTTT

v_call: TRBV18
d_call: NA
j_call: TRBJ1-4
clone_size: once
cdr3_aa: CASSLGTTNEKLFF
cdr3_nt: TGTGCCAGCTCCCTGGGAACAACTAATGAAAAACTGTTTTTT

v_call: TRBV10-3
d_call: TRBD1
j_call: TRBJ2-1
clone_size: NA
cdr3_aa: CAISESDRGNEQFF
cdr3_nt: TGTGCCATCAGTGAGTCAGACAGGGGTAATGAGCAGTTCTTC

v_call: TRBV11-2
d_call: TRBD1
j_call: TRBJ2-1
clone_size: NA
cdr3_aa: CASSGGQVSSYNEQFF
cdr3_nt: TGTGCCAGCAGCGGTGGACAGGTTAGCTCCTACAATGAGCAGTTCTTC

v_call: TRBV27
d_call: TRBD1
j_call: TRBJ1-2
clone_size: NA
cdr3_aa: CASSLGTGEGYGYTF
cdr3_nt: TGTGCCAGCAGCCTCGGGACAGGGGAAGGTTATGGCTACACCTTC

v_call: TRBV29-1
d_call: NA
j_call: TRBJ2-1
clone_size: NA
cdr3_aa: CSVEQSGLDNEQFF
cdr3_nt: TGCAGCGTTGAACAAAGCGGCCTAGACAATGAGCAGTTCTTC

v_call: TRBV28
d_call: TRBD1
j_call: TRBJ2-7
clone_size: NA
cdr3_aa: CASGLTGQGTYEQYF
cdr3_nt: TGTGCCAGCGGACTAACAGGACAGGGCACCTACGAGCAGTACTTC

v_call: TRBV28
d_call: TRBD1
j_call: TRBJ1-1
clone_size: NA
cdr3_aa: CASSLPGTGNTEAFF
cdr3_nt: TGTGCCAGCAGTCTTCCCGGGACAGGGAACACTGAAGCTTTCTTT

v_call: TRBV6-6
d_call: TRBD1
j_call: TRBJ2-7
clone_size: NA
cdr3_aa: CASSPPRDRAHEQYF
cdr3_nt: TGTGCCAGCAGCCCTCCTCGGGACAGGGCCCACGAGCAGTACTTC

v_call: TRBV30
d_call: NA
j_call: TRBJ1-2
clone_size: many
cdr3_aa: CAWSVPGGGYTF
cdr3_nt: TGTGCCTGGAGTGTACCGGGTGGTGGCTACACCTTC

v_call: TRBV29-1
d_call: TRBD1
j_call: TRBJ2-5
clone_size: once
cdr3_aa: CSVADRGGGETQYF
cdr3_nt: TGCAGCGTCGCTGACAGGGGCGGAGGAGAGACCCAGTACTTC

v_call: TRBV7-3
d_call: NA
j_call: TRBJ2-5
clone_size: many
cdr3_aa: CASSLTLQETQYF
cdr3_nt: TGTGCCAGCAGCTTAACCCTTCAAGAGACCCAGTACTTC

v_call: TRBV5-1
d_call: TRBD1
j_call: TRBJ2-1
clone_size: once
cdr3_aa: CASSSTGDNEQFF
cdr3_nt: TGCGCCAGCAGCTCGACAGGGGACAATGAGCAGTTCTTC

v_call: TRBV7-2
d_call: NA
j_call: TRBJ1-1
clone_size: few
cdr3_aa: CASSLVNTEAFF
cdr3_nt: TGTGCCAGCAGCTTAGTGAACACTGAAGCTTTCTTT

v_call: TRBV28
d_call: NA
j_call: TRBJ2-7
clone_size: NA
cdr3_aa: CASSFAFGTGFTEQYF
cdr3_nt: TGTGCCAGCAGTTTTGCTTTCGGGACTGGATTTACGGAGCAGTACTTC

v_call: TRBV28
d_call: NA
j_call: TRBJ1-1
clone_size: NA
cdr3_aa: CASRVLMNTEAFF
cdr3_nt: TGTGCCAGCAGAGTACTCATGAACACTGAAGCTTTCTTT

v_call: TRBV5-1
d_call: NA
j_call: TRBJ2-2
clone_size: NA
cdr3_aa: CASSLVGASGTGELFF
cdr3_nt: TGCGCCAGCAGCCTGGTGGGGGCGTCCGGCACCGGGGAGCTGTTTTTT

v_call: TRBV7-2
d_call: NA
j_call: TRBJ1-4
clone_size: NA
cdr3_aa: CASSLTLDRLGGNEKLFF
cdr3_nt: TGTGCCAGCAGCTTAACACTCGACAGGCTAGGGGGTAATGAAAAACTGTTTTTT

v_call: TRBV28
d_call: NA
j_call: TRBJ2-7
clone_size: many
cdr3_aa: CASSFLLATLSYEQYF
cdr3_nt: TGTGCCAGCAGTTTTCTCCTAGCGACACTCAGCTACGAGCAGTACTTC

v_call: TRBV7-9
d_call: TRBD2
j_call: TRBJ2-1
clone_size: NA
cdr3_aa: CASSRNFGLAGEGKNEQFF
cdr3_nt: TGTGCCAGCAGCCGAAATTTCGGACTAGCGGGAGAAGGGAAGAATGAGCAGTTCTTC

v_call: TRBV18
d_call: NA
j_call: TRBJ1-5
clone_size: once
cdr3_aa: CASSPQGIGQPQHF
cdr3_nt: TGTGCCAGCTCACCGCAGGGAATCGGACAGCCCCAGCATTTT

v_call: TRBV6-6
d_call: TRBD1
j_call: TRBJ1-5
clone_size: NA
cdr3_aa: CASSLNRDRAQPQHF
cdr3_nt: TGTGCCAGCAGTTTAAACCGGGACAGGGCTCAGCCCCAGCATTTT

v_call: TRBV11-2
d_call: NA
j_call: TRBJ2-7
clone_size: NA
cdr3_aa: CASSLAPSSYEQYF
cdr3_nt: TGTGCCAGCAGCTTAGCGCCGAGCTCCTACGAGCAGTACTTC

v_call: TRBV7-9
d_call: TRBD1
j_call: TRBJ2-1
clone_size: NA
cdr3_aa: CASSKRDRGHNEQFF
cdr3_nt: TGTGCCAGCAGCAAAAGGGACAGGGGCCACAATGAGCAGTTCTTC

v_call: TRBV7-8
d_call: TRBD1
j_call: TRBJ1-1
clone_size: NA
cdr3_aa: CASSPRDRLNTEAFF
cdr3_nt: TGTGCCAGCAGTCCCCGGGACAGATTGAACACTGAAGCTTTCTTT

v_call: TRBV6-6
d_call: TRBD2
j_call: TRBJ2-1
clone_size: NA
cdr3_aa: CASSYQRDRYNEQFF
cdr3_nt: TGTGCCAGCAGTTACCAGCGGGATCGGTACAATGAGCAGTTCTTC

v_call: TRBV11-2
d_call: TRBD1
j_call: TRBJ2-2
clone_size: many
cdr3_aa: CASSRDRGTGELFF
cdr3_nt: TGTGCCAGCAGCCGAGACAGGGGCACCGGGGAGCTGTTTTTT

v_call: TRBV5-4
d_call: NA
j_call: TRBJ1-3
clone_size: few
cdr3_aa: CASSGHPGGVKADTIYF
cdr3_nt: TGTGCCAGCAGCGGGCACCCTGGGGGGGTCAAAGCGGACACCATATATTTT

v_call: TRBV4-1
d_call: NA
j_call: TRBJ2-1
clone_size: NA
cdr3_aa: CASSQVFGLYERFYNEQFF
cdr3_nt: TGCGCCAGCAGCCAAGTGTTCGGTTTATATGAGCGCTTCTACAATGAGCAGTTCTTC

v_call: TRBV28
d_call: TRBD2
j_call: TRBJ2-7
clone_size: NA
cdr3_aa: CASSTRGSAGAYEQYF
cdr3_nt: TGTGCCAGCAGTACCCGCGGGTCGGCGGGGGCCTACGAGCAGTACTTC